These T cell receptor beta chains were read from a single sample in a study of technical replicates of blood from several donors. TCRdb's copy holds only in-frame clones and misses some; the assay was immunoSEQ multiplex PCR. The sample holds roughly 67,000 clones, nearly 98% seen once. The sample taken for sequencing was T cells isolated from PBMCs. The receptors were sampled from a human donor in good health. CDR3s include the opening cysteine and the closing phenylalanine or tryptophan. A D gene is named only where the DNA matches it firmly. Only part of the rows carry a size: once, few, many, or a class if the clone is expanded.

clone size	V gene	D gene	J gene	CDR3 protein	CDR3 DNA
NA	TRBV5-1	NA	TRBJ2-3	CASSLGLQGADTQYF	TGCGCCAGCAGCTTGGGTTTACAGGGCGCAGATACGCAGTATTTT
NA	TRBV7-2	NA	TRBJ2-1	CASSLEPEQFF	TGTGCCAGCAGCTTAGAGCCTGAGCAGTTCTTC
once	TRBV5-6	NA	TRBJ2-3	CASSRGVGITDTQYF	TGTGCCAGCAGCCGTGGTGTCGGGATCACAGATACGCAGTATTTT
NA	TRBV9	NA	TRBJ2-7	CASSVVPDYEQYF	TGTGCCAGCAGCGTAGTACCAGACTACGAGCAGTACTTC
NA	TRBV7-9	TRBD2	TRBJ2-5	CASSLGSGGTRETQYF	TGTGCCAGCAGCTTAGGTAGCGGGGGGACCAGGGAGACCCAGTACTTC
NA	TRBV18	NA	TRBJ2-7	CASSPRSSGASNYEQYF	TGTGCCAGCTCACCACGGTCTAGTGGGGCGTCGAACTACGAGCAGTACTTC
NA	TRBV11-2	NA	TRBJ2-1	CASSFAGPPNEQFF	TGTGCCAGCAGCTTCGCGGGACCGCCCAATGAGCAGTTCTTC
NA	TRBV28	NA	TRBJ2-5	CASSTSFQETQYF	TGTGCCAGCAGTACTAGCTTCCAAGAGACCCAGTACTTC
NA	TRBV19	TRBD1	TRBJ1-2	CASTPGQPVGYGYTF	TGTGCCAGTACCCCGGGACAGCCCGTCGGCTATGGCTACACCTTC
NA	TRBV30	NA	TRBJ2-1	CAWRHDYEQFF	TGTGCCTGGAGACATGACTATGAGCAGTTCTTC
NA	TRBV7-6	NA	TRBJ1-1	CASSLGGAEAFF	TGTGCCAGCAGCTTAGGCGGAGCTGAAGCTTTCTTT
once	TRBV7-9	NA	TRBJ1-1	CASSLRRETEAFF	TGTGCCAGCAGCTTAAGGAGGGAGACTGAAGCTTTCTTT
NA	TRBV9	NA	TRBJ1-4	CASSVGPGGQGTNEKLFF	TGTGCCAGCAGCGTAGGTCCGGGGGGGCAGGGGACTAATGAAAAACTGTTTTTT
NA	TRBV30	NA	TRBJ1-2	CAWSVGGYGYTF	TGTGCCTGGAGCGTAGGAGGGTATGGCTACACCTTC
NA	TRBV2	NA	TRBJ2-7	CASSDSGGMGSGQYF	TGTGCCAGCAGTGATAGTGGCGGGATGGGGTCCGGTCAGTACTTC
NA	TRBV28	TRBD1	TRBJ2-3	CASSAPGQGTDTQYF	TGTGCCAGCAGTGCCCCCGGACAGGGCACAGATACGCAGTATTTT
NA	TRBV7-9	NA	TRBJ1-5	CASSPTASGQPQHF	TGTGCCAGCAGCCCCACTGCATCAGGTCAGCCCCAGCATTTT
NA	TRBV15	TRBD1	TRBJ1-2	CATSRDTGQGYYGYTF	TGTGCCACCAGCAGAGATACAGGACAGGGATACTATGGCTACACCTTC
NA	TRBV29-1	TRBD2	TRBJ2-7	CSVLPGGNYEQYF	TGCAGCGTTTTACCGGGGGGAAACTACGAGCAGTACTTC
NA	TRBV7-9	NA	TRBJ1-1	CASRKRQFPMNTEAFF	TGTGCCAGCAGGAAACGACAGTTCCCAATGAACACTGAAGCTTTCTTT
NA	TRBV29-1	NA	TRBJ1-1	CSVEGAGEAFF	TGCAGCGTTGAAGGGGCAGGCGAAGCTTTCTTT